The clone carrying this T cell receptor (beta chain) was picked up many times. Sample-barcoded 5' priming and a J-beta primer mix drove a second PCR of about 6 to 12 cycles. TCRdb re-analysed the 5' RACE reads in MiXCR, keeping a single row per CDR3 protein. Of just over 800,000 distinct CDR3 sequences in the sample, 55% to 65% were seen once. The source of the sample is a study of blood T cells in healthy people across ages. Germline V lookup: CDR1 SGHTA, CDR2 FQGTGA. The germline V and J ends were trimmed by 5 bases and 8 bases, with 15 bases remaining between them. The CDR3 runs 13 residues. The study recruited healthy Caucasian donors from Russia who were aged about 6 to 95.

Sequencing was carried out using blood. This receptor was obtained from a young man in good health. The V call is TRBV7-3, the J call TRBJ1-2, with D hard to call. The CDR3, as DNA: TGTGCCAGCAGCCCCCTCCCGGGGTCCGGCTACACCTTC. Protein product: CASSPLPGSGYTF.